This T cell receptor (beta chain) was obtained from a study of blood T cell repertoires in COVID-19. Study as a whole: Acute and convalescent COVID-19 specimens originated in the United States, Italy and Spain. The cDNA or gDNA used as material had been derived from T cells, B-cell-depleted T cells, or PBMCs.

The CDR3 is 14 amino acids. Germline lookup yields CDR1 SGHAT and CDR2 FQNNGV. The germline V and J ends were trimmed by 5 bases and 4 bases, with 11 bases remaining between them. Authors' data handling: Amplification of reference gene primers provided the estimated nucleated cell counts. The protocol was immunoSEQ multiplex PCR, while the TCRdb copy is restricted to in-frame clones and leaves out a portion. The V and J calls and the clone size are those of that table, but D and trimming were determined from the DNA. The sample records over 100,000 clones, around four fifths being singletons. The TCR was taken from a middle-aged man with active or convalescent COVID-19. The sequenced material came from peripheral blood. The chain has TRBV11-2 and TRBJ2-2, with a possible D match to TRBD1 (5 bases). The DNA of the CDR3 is TGTGCCAGCAGCCGAAGCCAGGGCACCGGGGAGCTGTTTTTT. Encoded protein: CASSRSQGTGELFF.